This TCR beta chain was recorded in a study of blood T cell repertoires in COVID-19. Study-level background: Collection of acute and convalescent COVID-19 samples took place in the United States, Italy and Spain. T cells, B-cell-depleted T cells, or PBMCs supplied cDNA or gDNA.

This CDR3 spans 15 amino acids. Looked up from germline, CDR1 is MDHEN and CDR2 is SYDVKM. V gave up 3 bases and J gave up 10 bases, with 18 bases separating them. Per the authors' pipeline: It was from reference gene primer amplification that nucleated cell counts were estimated. Assay used: immunoSEQ multiplex PCR; TCRdb lists only in-frame clones, some missing. V, J and clone size reflect that table, while D and trimming were determined from the DNA. The sample has approximately 310,000 clones, approximately 89% seen once. This sequence joins TRBV28 and TRBJ1-4, with a possible D match to TRBD1 (5 bases). The TCR comes from a woman aged 45-65 years who had recovered from COVID-19. Sequencing input: peripheral blood. CDR3: CASSLGLGVWGKLFF. The CDR3 region has the DNA TGTGCCAGCAGTTTGGGGTTAGGGGTGTGGGGAAAACTGTTTTTT.